This T cell receptor (beta chain) derives from a study of type 1 regulatory T cells. General observations from the study: Tr1 cells had a more restricted TCR repertoire than non-Tr1 cells.

Comment on this clonotype: The antigen is undetermined.

TCRdb re-called the reads with MiXCR, one entry per CDR3 protein. The profile shows about 62,000 distinct CDR3 sequences, 60% to 65% of them singletons. The CDR3 spans 13 residues. Germline CDR1 is SGHRS and CDR2 is YFSETQ. The junction had 5 bases not matched to a gene; V was cut back by 5 bases and J by 3 bases. The genes are TRBV5-1 and TRBJ2-7; 7 nucleotides align to TRBD2. Sample: cultured non-Tr1 T cells, either the whole culture or a sorted T cell fraction (not recorded which). The source is a human donor in good health. The CDR3 protein is CASSKAGDYEQYF. The CDR3 coding sequence is TGCGCCAGCAGTAAGGCGGGAGACTACGAGCAGTACTTC.